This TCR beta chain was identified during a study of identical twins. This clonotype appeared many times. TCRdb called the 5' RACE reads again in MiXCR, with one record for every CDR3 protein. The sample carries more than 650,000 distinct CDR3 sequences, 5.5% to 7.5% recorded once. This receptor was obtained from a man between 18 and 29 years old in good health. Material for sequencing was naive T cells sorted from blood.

CDR3 in DNA: TGCGCCAGCAGTCCGAGCTCTGGAAACACCATATATTTT. It is translated as CASSPSSGNTIYF. The V gene is TRBV5-1, the J gene TRBJ1-3; D call uncertain. V was trimmed by 5 bases and J by 0 bases, leaving 6 bases between them. Germline V gene sequence: CDR1 SGHRS, CDR2 YFSETQ. The CDR3 extends over 13 amino acids. The full variable domain, completed using reference TRBV5-1 and TRBJ1-3, is KAGVTQTPRYLIKTRGQQVTLSCSPISGHRSVSWYQQTPGQGLQFLFEYFSETQRNKGNFPGRFSGRQFSNSRSEMNVSTLELGDSALYLCASSPSSGNTIYFGEGSWLTVV.